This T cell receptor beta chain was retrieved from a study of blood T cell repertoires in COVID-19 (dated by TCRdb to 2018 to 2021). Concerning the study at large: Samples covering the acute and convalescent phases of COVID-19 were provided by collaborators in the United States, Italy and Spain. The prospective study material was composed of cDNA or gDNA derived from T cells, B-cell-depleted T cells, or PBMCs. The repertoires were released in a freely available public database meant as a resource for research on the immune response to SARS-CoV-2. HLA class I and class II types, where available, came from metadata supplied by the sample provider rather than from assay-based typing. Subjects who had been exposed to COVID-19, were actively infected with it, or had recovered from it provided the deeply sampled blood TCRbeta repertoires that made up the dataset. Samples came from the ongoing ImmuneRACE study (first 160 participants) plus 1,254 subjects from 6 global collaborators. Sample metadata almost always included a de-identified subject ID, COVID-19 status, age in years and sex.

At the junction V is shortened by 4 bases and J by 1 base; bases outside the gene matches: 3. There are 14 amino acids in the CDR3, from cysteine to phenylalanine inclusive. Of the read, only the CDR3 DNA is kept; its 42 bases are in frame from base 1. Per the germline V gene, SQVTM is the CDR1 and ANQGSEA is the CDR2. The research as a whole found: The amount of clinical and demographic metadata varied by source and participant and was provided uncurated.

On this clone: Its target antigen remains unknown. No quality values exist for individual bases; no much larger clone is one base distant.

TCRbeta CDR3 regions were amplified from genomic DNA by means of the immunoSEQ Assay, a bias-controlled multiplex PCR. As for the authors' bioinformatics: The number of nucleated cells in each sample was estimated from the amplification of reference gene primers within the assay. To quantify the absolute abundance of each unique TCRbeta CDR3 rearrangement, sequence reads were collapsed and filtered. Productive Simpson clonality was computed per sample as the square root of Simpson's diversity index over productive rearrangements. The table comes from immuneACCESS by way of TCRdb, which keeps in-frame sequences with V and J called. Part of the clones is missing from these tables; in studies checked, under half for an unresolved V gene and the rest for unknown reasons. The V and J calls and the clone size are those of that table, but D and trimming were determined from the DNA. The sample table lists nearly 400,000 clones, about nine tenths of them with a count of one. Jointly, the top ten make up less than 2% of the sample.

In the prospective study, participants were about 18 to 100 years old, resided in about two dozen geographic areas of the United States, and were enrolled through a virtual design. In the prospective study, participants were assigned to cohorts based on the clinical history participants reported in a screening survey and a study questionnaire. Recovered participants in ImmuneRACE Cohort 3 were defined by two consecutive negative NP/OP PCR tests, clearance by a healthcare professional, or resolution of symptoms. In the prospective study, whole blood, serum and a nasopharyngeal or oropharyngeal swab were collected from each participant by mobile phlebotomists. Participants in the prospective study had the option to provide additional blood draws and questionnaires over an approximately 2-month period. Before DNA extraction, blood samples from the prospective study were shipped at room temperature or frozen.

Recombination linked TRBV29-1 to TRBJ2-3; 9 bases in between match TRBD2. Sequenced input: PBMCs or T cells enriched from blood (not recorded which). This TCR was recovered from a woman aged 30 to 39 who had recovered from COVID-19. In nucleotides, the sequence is TGCAGCGTTGGAGCGGGGGGCGGCACAGATACGCAGTATTTT. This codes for CSVGAGGGTDTQYF.